The clone carrying this T cell receptor (beta chain) was detected a few times. Its antigen is unidentified. The CDR3 sequence is 14 residues long. Trimming took 9 bases from V and 5 from J; bases not matched to a gene: 8. Germline lookup yields CDR1 LNHDA and CDR2 SQIVND (reference sequence). RNA transcripts provided the source from which TCR beta CDR3 regions were amplified. The HTBI primer set served for first-round RT-PCR of the TCR CDR3. Using its own MiXCR run on the multiplex PCR reads, TCRdb lists one record per CDR3 protein. The sample has around 480,000 distinct CDR3 sequences, about an eighth seen once; the top ten hold about 17%. This record comes from a study of T cells in Graves' hyperthyroidism and ophthalmopathy. The study's findings and limits: Most thyroid clonotypes with frequency above 0.001 were detected in blood.

Hyperthyroidism was newly diagnosed in patients aged 18 to 65 (duration under 2 months). Researchers barred patients who had uncontrolled infection, other autoimmune disease, pregnancy or lactation. Diagnostic assessment was based on clinical symptoms, serum thyroxine and TRAb, thyroid ultrasound and orbital computed tomography. The sequencing input was blood. The chain combines TRBV19 with TRBJ2-7; 12 nucleotides match TRBD2. The receptor comes from a woman under 30 with Graves' hyperthyroidism. The CDR3: CARSLRLAGDEQYF. CDR3 in DNA: TGTGCCAGGAGTCTTCGACTAGCGGGAGACGAGCAGTACTTC.